Presented here are 15 T cell receptor beta chains from one specimen sequenced in a study of preoperative IRX-2 immunotherapy in early breast cancer. Stated treatment: preoperative locoregional IRX-2 cytokine immunotherapy. Sequencing used immunoSEQ multiplex PCR; TCRdb keeps in-frame clones, though not all of them. The sample records under 35,000 clones, 65% to 85% being singletons. This specimen was acquired from a patient treated with IRX-2 immunotherapy. The origin of the receptors is a human donor with breast cancer.

This rearrangement joins TRBV28 to TRBJ1-1; TRBD1 matches 9 bases. Trimming removed 3 bases from V and 7 bases from J; junction bases left unmatched: 15. The CDR3 consists of 17 residues. CDR1 and CDR2 (germline): MDHEN, SYDVKM. The CDR3 sequence: CASSFNVVDRGINEAFF. CDR3 nucleotide sequence: TGTGCCAGCAGTTTTAACGTTGTCGACAGGGGGATCAATGAAGCTTTCTTT.

This clone was picked up a small number of times. This chain uses TRBV18 with TRBJ2-7; no firm D call. Trimming pared 3 bases from V and 1 base from J, leaving 13 bases between. The CDR3 runs 15 residues. The V gene's germline CDR1 is KGHSH and CDR2 LQKENI. The CDR3 DNA reads TGTGCCAGCTCACCGACTCCCGCCATTTCCTACGAGCAGTACTTC. This translates into CASSPTPAISYEQYF.

V usage is TRBV7-7 and J usage is TRBJ1-1; tentative D call: TRBD1 (5 bases). The CDR3 has 17 residues. The V end was cut by 5 bases, the J end by 5 bases, with 24 bases between. CDR1 and CDR2 (germline): SSHAT, FNYEAQ (reference sequence). The CDR3 sequence: CASSRLSGPPRGTEAFF. DNA for the CDR3: TGTGCCAGCAGCCGTTTGTCGGGACCCCCACGGGGTACTGAAGCTTTCTTT. Using reference TRBV7-7 and TRBJ1-1 for the parts outside the CDR3, the full variable domain is GAGVSQSPRYKVTKRGQDVTLRCDPISSHATLYWYQQALGQGPEFLTYFNYEAQPDKSGLPSDRFSAERPEGSISTLTIQRTEQRDSAMYRCASSRLSGPPRGTEAFFGQGTRLTVV.

This rearrangement joins TRBV7-8 to TRBJ2-7; 8 positions match TRBD2. Unmatched junction bases numbered 5, after V lost 5 bases and J lost 5 bases. The CDR3 is made up of 13 amino acids. The germline gives CDR1 SGHVS, CDR2 FQNEAQ. DNA for the CDR3: TGTGCCAGCAGCCCCCGGGGGGGCAACGAGCAGTACTTC. Protein product: CASSPRGGNEQYF.

The V gene is TRBV28, the J gene TRBJ1-1; no clear D gene. V was pared by 3 bases and J by 5 bases, with 13 bases between. Per the germline V gene, CDR1 is MDHEN and CDR2 is SYDVKM. The length of the CDR3 is 14 residues. The CDR3 loop reads CASSLGGGWTEAFF. The CDR3 DNA reads as TGTGCCAGCAGTTTGGGAGGCGGGTGGACTGAAGCTTTCTTT.

This chain uses TRBV30 with TRBJ2-1, with D possibly matching TRBD2 (6 bases). Trimming removed 2 bases from V and 5 bases from J, with 10 bases in between. Germline loops: CDR1 GTSNPN, CDR2 SVGIG (reference sequence). There are 13 residues in the CDR3. The CDR3 region has the DNA TGTGCCTGGAGTACCGGGGGTGACAATGAGCAGTTCTTC. Translation: CAWSTGGDNEQFF.

V gene TRBV6-8 combines with J gene TRBJ2-5; TRBD2 might be the D (5 bases). Between the trimmed V and J ends, which lost 6 bases and 0 bases, there was a span of 17 bases. The CDR3 loop spans 16 amino acids. Germline values: CDR1 MNHGY, CDR2 SAAAGT. The CDR3 sequence: CASRGADPLYQETQYF. Written as DNA, the CDR3 is TGTGCCAGCAGGGGAGCGGACCCTTTGTACCAAGAGACCCAGTACTTC.

The CDR3 DNA follows: TGTGCCAGCATCCCGTGGGGCAGGTCCTACGAGCAGTACTTC. Amino acid sequence: CASIPWGRSYEQYF. The J gene is TRBJ2-7, the V gene TRBV28, with D tentatively TRBD1 (5 bases). CDR1 is MDHEN, CDR2 SYDVKM, per germline. This CDR3 has 14 residues. With 7 bases removed from V and 1 base from J, the gap between germline ends came to 14 bases.

The V gene is TRBV4-1, the J gene TRBJ1-5, with D unresolved. Trimming removed 3 bases from V and 6 bases from J, with 15 bases in between. The CDR3 runs 15 residues. Germline V gives CDR1 MGHRA, CDR2 YSYEKL. In DNA form, the CDR3 reads TGCGCCAGCAGCCAGGCGGGGAACCGGTTTCAGCCCCAGCATTTT. This encodes CASSQAGNRFQPQHF.

The count of this clone is one. The CDR3 bases are TGTGCCAGCAGCCGATACGGGGGGGGCCCCATCTACGAGCAGTACTTC. The encoded protein is CASSRYGGGPIYEQYF. The rearrangement joins TRBV6-8 to TRBJ2-7; 8 bases fit TRBD2. Unmatched junction bases numbered 13, after V lost 6 bases and J lost 3 bases. The CDR3 sequence is 16 residues long. CDR1 and CDR2 (germline): MNHGY, SAAAGT.

The genes are TRBV5-1 and TRBJ2-5, with TRBD1 matching over 8 bases. The CDR3 covers 15 residues. Trimming cost V 4 bases and J 2 bases; bases outside gene matches: 7. Germline CDR1 is SGHRS and CDR2 is YFSETQ. CDR3 sequence: CASSLSGQGQETQYF. The CDR3 DNA sequence: TGCGCCAGCAGCCTATCCGGACAGGGACAAGAGACCCAGTACTTC.

V gene TRBV28 combines with J gene TRBJ2-3, with D unclear. Trimming removed 5 bases at V and 3 bases at J, with 24 bases between. This CDR3 contains 18 residues. Germline V CDR1 and CDR2: MDHEN, SYDVKM. In DNA form, the CDR3 reads TGTGCCAGCAGTCCCCGGGCCCCGTATGGAATTGTTACAGATACGCAGTATTTT. Translated, it gives CASSPRAPYGIVTDTQYF.

This chain uses TRBV7-8 with TRBJ2-5, with D maybe TRBD2 (6 bases). CDR1 and CDR2 (germline): SGHVS, FQNEAQ. The V end lost 1 base, the J end lost 7 bases, and 13 bases lay between the germline ends. This CDR3 contains 14 residues. CDR3 coding DNA: TGTGCCAGCAGCTTAGTACGAGAGGAGGGGACCCAGTACTTC. Its translation is CASSLVREEGTQYF. Together with reference TRBV7-8 and TRBJ2-5, the CDR3 gives the full variable domain: GAGVSQSPRYKVAKRGQDVALRCDPISGHVSLFWYQQALGQGPEFLTYFQNEAQLDKSGLPSDRFFAERPEGSVSTLKIQRTQQEDSAVYLCASSLVREEGTQYFGPGTRLLVL.

CDR3 sequence reads: CASSLWAQEDTIYF. As DNA, the CDR3 is TGCGCCAGCAGCTTGTGGGCTCAGGAGGACACCATATATTTT. The rearrangement uses TRBV5-1 and TRBJ1-3, with unresolved D. V lost 1 base, J lost 8 bases, and 13 bases lay in between. There are 14 residues in the CDR3. From germline, CDR1 is SGHRS and CDR2 YFSETQ.

The rearrangement uses TRBV7-6 and TRBJ2-5, with 13 bases identical to TRBD2. The CDR3 has 16 residues. The V gene's germline CDR1 is SGHVS and CDR2 FNYEAQ. The junction had 2 bases not matched to a gene; V was cut back by 1 base and J by 3 bases. CDR3 bases: TGTGCCAGCAGCTTAGGGACTAGCGGGGGAGAAGAGACCCAGTACTTC. Its protein is CASSLGTSGGEETQYF.